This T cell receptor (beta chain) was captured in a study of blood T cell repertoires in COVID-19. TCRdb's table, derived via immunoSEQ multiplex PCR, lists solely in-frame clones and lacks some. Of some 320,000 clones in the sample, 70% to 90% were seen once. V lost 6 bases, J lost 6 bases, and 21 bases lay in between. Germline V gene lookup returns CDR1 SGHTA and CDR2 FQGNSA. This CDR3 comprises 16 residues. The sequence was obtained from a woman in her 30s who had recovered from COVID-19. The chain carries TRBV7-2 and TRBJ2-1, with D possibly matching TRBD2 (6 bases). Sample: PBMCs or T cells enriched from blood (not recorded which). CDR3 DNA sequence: TGTGCCAGCAGTCCAGCGGTGGGGGACTTCTTCAATGAGCAGTTCTTC. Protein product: CASSPAVGDFFNEQFF. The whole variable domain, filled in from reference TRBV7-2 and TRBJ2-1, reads GAGVSQSPSNKVTEKGKDVELRCDPISGHTALYWYRQSLGQGLEFLIYFQGNSAPDKSGLPSDRFSAERTGGSVSTLTIQRTQQEDSAVYLCASSPAVGDFFNEQFFGPGTRLTVL.